The 21 T cell receptor beta chains below come from one sample, sequenced in a study of blood T cell repertoires in COVID-19. Only in-frame clones appear in the TCRdb table, and some are missing; sequencing was by immunoSEQ multiplex PCR. This sample yields about 64,000 clones, of which under 90% are seen a single time; more than 2.5% belongs to the top ten. Material for sequencing was peripheral blood. These receptors were collected from a man aged 45 to 65 with active COVID-19.

The V and J genes are TRBV28 and TRBJ1-4; TRBD1 might be the D (6 bases). Germline V lookup: CDR1 MDHEN, CDR2 SYDVKM. V lost 2 bases and J 7 bases, leaving 11 bases between the germline ends. This CDR3 contains 14 residues. The CDR3 nucleotides are TGTGCCAGCAGTTTAGCACAGGGTGGTGAAAAACTGTTTTTT. This sequence encodes CASSLAQGGEKLFF.

The CDR3 spells CASSLKAGAYEQYF. In nucleotides, the CDR3 is TGTGCCAGCAGTCTCAAGGCAGGGGCGTACGAGCAGTACTTC. The gene calls are TRBV27 and TRBJ2-7; D might be TRBD1 (6 bases). CDR1 MNHEY and CDR2 SMNVEV come from the germline V gene (reference sequence). The CDR3 consists of 14 residues. V was cut by 5 bases and J by 4 bases, with 15 bases left in between.

This clone was seen a single time. The chain links TRBV29-1 to TRBJ2-3; 8 positions match TRBD2. V dropped 8 bases and J dropped 6; count of bases not matched to a gene: 10. Germline CDR1 and CDR2: SQVTM and ANQGSEA. The CDR3 is 13 amino acids. CDR3 loop: CSSHRGGVDTQYF. The CDR3 nucleotides read TGCAGCTCACACCGGGGGGGGGTCGATACGCAGTATTTT.

The rearrangement joins TRBV7-2 to TRBJ2-4; TRBD2 might be the D (6 bases). Deletions cut 4 bases from V and 8 bases from J, with 9 bases between. Per the germline V gene, CDR1 is SGHTA and CDR2 is FQGNSA. The CDR3 loop spans 12 amino acids. This chain's CDR3 is CASSSTSHIQYF. DNA of the CDR3: TGTGCCAGCAGCTCGACTAGTCACATTCAGTACTTC.

The V gene is TRBV9, the J gene TRBJ1-2; D not certain. The CDR3 is 16 amino acids. CDR1 SGDLS and CDR2 YYNGEE come from the germline V gene. V was trimmed by 0 bases and J by 0 bases, leaving 12 bases between them. The DNA of the CDR3 is TGTGCCAGCAGCGTAGGGGCAGTGCGAGCTAACTATGGCTACACCTTC. Translation: CASSVGAVRANYGYTF.

This clone occurred a few times. The rearrangement links TRBV4-2 to TRBJ2-1, with 7 bases lining up with TRBD1. With 0 bases clipped from V and 7 bases from J, the junction kept 12 bases outside the gene matches. The CDR3 is 17 residues long. Germline CDR1 is LGHNA and CDR2 is YNFKEQ. CDR3 amino acids: CASSQDLVGRGLNEQFF. The DNA for the CDR3 is TGTGCCAGCAGCCAAGACCTCGTTGGTAGGGGGCTAAATGAGCAGTTCTTC.

V gene TRBV28 combines with J gene TRBJ1-6, with D possibly matching TRBD1 (6 bases). Germline V lookup: CDR1 MDHEN, CDR2 SYDVKM. This CDR3 contains 16 residues. Trimming took 1 base from V and 4 from J, leaving 11 bases between them. For the CDR3, the DNA is TGTGCCAGCAGTTTATCAACAGGGTTATATAATTCACCCCTCCACTTT. Translation gives CASSLSTGLYNSPLHF.

This chain joins TRBV2 and TRBJ1-4, with a weak D call TRBD1 (6 bases). The germline CDR1 and CDR2 sequences are SNHLY and FYNNEI. This CDR3 is built from 13 residues. V gave up 8 bases and J gave up 5 bases, with 12 bases separating them. The CDR3 loop is CASWTDVNEKLFF. The CDR3 DNA is TGTGCCAGCTGGACAGATGTAAATGAAAAACTGTTTTTT.

This rearrangement joins TRBV5-1 to TRBJ1-5, with D uncertain. This CDR3 is 14 amino acids long. V gave up 0 bases and J gave up 7 bases, with 11 bases separating them. CDR1 and CDR2 (germline): SGHRS, YFSETQ. The CDR3 loop reads CASSLEADEQPQHF. In DNA, the CDR3 is TGCGCCAGCAGCTTGGAAGCCGATGAACAGCCCCAGCATTTT.

J is TRBJ2-1 and V is TRBV2; 8 bases match TRBD2. The CDR3 loop spans 15 amino acids. Germline V gene lookup returns CDR1 SNHLY and CDR2 FYNNEI. Trimming at V came to 6 bases and at J to 6 bases, leaving 10 bases not matched to a gene. The CDR3 reads CASSSLGLDGNEQFF. In nucleotides, the CDR3 is TGTGCCAGCAGCTCGCTGGGACTAGACGGCAATGAGCAGTTCTTC. Full variable domain (rest looked up from reference TRBV2 and TRBJ2-1): EPEVTQTPSHQVTQMGQEVILRCVPISNHLYFYWYRQILGQKVEFLVSFYNNEISEKSEIFDDQFSVERPDGSNFTLKIRSTKLEDSAMYFCASSSLGLDGNEQFFGPGTRLTVL.

V is TRBV4-2 and J is TRBJ2-1; 8 bases are a match to TRBD1. This CDR3 comprises 16 residues. Germline values: CDR1 LGHNA, CDR2 YNFKEQ. The trim removed 0 bases at V and 10 bases at J, leaving 11 bases unmatched. CDR3 bases: TGTGCCAGCAGCCAAGACCCCGGGACAGGCTCTAGGGAGCAGTTCTTC. This gives the protein CASSQDPGTGSREQFF.

CDR3: CASTPRAGGRNTGELFF. The CDR3 region has the DNA TGTGCCAGTACCCCTCGTGCGGGGGGCCGTAACACCGGGGAGCTGTTTTTT. J is TRBJ2-2 and V is TRBV19; TRBD2 agrees at 8 bases. With V trimmed by 7 bases and J by 2 bases, 12 bases remained unmatched. Germline V gene lookup returns CDR1 LNHDA and CDR2 SQIVND (reference sequence). This CDR3 is built from 17 residues.

V is TRBV3-1 (or the pseudogene TRBV3-2) and J is TRBJ2-7; TRBD2 matches 9 bases. CDR3 length: 14 amino acids. Germline lookup yields CDR1 LGHDT and CDR2 YNNKEL (reference sequence). V gave up 4 bases and J gave up 2 bases; unmatched junction bases: 3. The CDR3 nucleotides are TGTGCCAGCAGCCCCATAGCGGGGGCCTACGAGCAGTACTTC. Translated, it gives CASSPIAGAYEQYF.

This chain uses TRBV18 with TRBJ2-7, with TRBD1 as a possible D gene (6 bases). Germline CDR1 is KGHSH and CDR2 is LQKENI. The CDR3 runs 16 residues. V was pared by 2 bases and J by 3 bases, with 17 bases between. The CDR3, as DNA: TGTGCCAGCTCACCAGCCGCAGGGGCGGCCCTCTACGAGCAGTACTTC. It codes for CASSPAAGAALYEQYF.

J is TRBJ1-1 and V is TRBV4-1, with D tentatively TRBD1 (5 bases). Germline V gives CDR1 MGHRA, CDR2 YSYEKL. This CDR3 contains 15 residues. V shed 4 bases and J shed 4 bases, with 16 bases lying between them. The CDR3 DNA reads TGCGCCAGCAGCCCAGTCAGGGATGCAGGCACTGAAGCTTTCTTT. Translated: CASSPVRDAGTEAFF.

The chain carries TRBV5-1 and TRBJ2-7, with D tentatively TRBD2 (5 bases). The CDR3 is made up of 13 amino acids. Trimming removed 2 bases at V and 2 bases at J, with 8 bases between. The germline V gene has CDR1 SGHRS and CDR2 YFSETQ. The CDR3 protein is CASSFPGTYEQYF. The CDR3 coding sequence is TGCGCCAGCAGCTTTCCCGGGACCTACGAGCAGTACTTC.

This clone was seen just once. The gene calls are TRBV7-6 and TRBJ2-7; the match to TRBD2 covers 8 bases. The V and J ends lost 1 base and 1 base, in that order; junction bases with no gene match: 3. Per the germline V gene, CDR1 is SGHVS and CDR2 is FNYEAQ. This CDR3 is 15 amino acids long. The CDR3 spells CASSLGGGRSYEQYF. DNA for the CDR3: TGTGCCAGCAGCTTAGGGGGCGGGAGGTCCTACGAGCAGTACTTC. The complete variable domain, with remaining parts taken from reference TRBV7-6 and TRBJ2-7, reads GAGVSQSPRYKVTKRGQDVALRCDPISGHVSLYWYRQALGQGPEFLTYFNYEAQQDKSGLPNDRFSAERPEGSISTLTIQRTEQRDSAMYRCASSLGGGRSYEQYFGPGTRLTVT.

The chain employs TRBV7-9 and TRBJ1-2, with D tentatively TRBD1 (5 bases). CDR1 SEHNR and CDR2 FQNEAQ come from the germline V gene (reference sequence). Trimming shortened V by 1 base and J by 8 bases, and 17 bases separated the two germline ends. The CDR3 contains 15 residues. The CDR3 nucleotides are TGTGCCAGCAGCTTAGGGTTTGGAGGGGACGACGGCTACACCTTC. It encodes CASSLGFGGDDGYTF.

This chain connects TRBV7-9 to TRBJ2-1; D possibly corresponds to TRBD2 (6 bases). The CDR3 has 15 residues. The V gene lost 5 bases and the J gene lost 3 bases, with 14 bases spanning the gap. Germline CDR1 and CDR2: SEHNR and FQNEAQ (reference sequence). Here the CDR3 DNA reads TGTGCCAGCAGCCTCCCGGGACTTTACTACAATGAGCAGTTCTTC. This translates into CASSLPGLYYNEQFF.

The chain is built from TRBV7-9 and TRBJ2-3; D not resolved. Germline V gene data show CDR1 as SEHNR and CDR2 as FQNEAQ (reference sequence). The CDR3 covers 15 residues. V lost 2 bases and J lost 2, with 11 bases in between. This CDR3 is CASSLTLLDTDTQYF. The CDR3 DNA is TGTGCCAGCAGCTTAACCCTCCTAGACACAGATACGCAGTATTTT.

This clone was seen just once. The gene calls are TRBV2 and TRBJ2-1, with 8 bases aligning to TRBD2. This CDR3 has 16 residues. J gave up 0 bases and V 5 bases, and 6 bases lay outside the gene matches. CDR1 is SNHLY and CDR2 is FYNNEI in the germline V gene. The CDR3 DNA is TGTGCCAGCAGTACAGCCAGCGGGAGCTCCTACAATGAGCAGTTCTTC. It codes for CASSTASGSSYNEQFF. The full variable domain, completed using reference TRBV2 and TRBJ2-1, is EPEVTQTPSHQVTQMGQEVILRCVPISNHLYFYWYRQILGQKVEFLVSFYNNEISEKSEIFDDQFSVERPDGSNFTLKIRSTKLEDSAMYFCASSTASGSSYNEQFFGPGTRLTVL.